These 20 T cell receptor beta chains were sequenced from one sample in a study of human thymus T cells. The protocol was immunoSEQ multiplex PCR, while the TCRdb copy is restricted to in-frame clones and leaves out a portion. The top ten clones hold roughly 0.13% of a sample with tens of thousands of clones, approximately 95% of them seen once. The sequenced material came from blood. The receptor set was obtained from a boy under two years old with a congenital heart defect but otherwise immunologically healthy.

CDR3 sequence: CASSFLGRTAEKLFF. The CDR3 DNA follows: TGCGCCAGCAGCTTCCTGGGGCGGACAGCCGAAAAACTGTTTTTT. The chain couples TRBV5-1 to TRBJ1-4; TRBD1 might be the D (6 bases). Trimming took 2 bases from V and 8 from J, leaving 16 bases between them. The CDR3 loop spans 15 amino acids. Germline values: CDR1 SGHRS, CDR2 YFSETQ.

The chain links TRBV6-5 to TRBJ1-2; D gene uncertain. Per the germline V gene, CDR1 is MNHEY and CDR2 is SVGAGI. CDR3 size: 13 residues. Between the trimmed V and J ends, which lost 8 bases and 4 bases, there was a span of 14 bases. The CDR3 loop is CASGRAGFYGYTF. The CDR3, as DNA: TGTGCCAGCGGCCGTGCGGGGTTCTATGGCTACACCTTC.

The genes are TRBV6-5 and TRBJ2-7, with 9 bases aligning to TRBD2. Looked up from germline, CDR1 is MNHEY and CDR2 is SVGAGI. Germline trimming cut 0 bases from V and 0 bases from J; bases unmatched to any gene: 3. The CDR3 extends over 16 amino acids. The CDR3 reads CASSYSWRGGSYEQYF. The CDR3, as DNA: TGTGCCAGCAGTTACTCGTGGCGGGGGGGCTCCTACGAGCAGTACTTC.

The chain carries TRBV28 and TRBJ1-5; D possibly corresponds to TRBD1 (5 bases). Germline-derived CDR1 and CDR2 are MDHEN and SYDVKM. The CDR3 contains 15 residues. Trimming took 5 bases from V and 0 from J, leaving 11 bases between them. The CDR3 spells CASSPPGYSNQPQHF. CDR3 DNA: TGTGCCAGCAGTCCCCCAGGGTATAGCAATCAGCCCCAGCATTTT. Together with reference TRBV28 and TRBJ1-5, the CDR3 gives the full variable domain: DVKVTQSSRYLVKRTGEKVFLECVQDMDHENMFWYRQDPGLGLRLIYFSYDVKMKEKGDIPEGYSVSREKKERFSLILESASTNQTSMYLCASSPPGYSNQPQHFGDGTRLSIL.

The chain has TRBV10-3 and TRBJ1-5, with 8 nucleotides matching TRBD1. Germline CDR1 ENHRY, CDR2 SYGVKD. CDR3 length: 16 residues. The ends lost 2 bases at V and 0 bases at J; junction bases unmatched: 3. CDR3 nucleotides: TGTGCCATCAGTGAGGGCAGGGGGCATAGCAATCAGCCCCAGCATTTT. This gives the protein CAISEGRGHSNQPQHF.

V is TRBV27 and J is TRBJ2-3; weak D call: TRBD2 (7 bases). The V and J ends lost 6 bases and 1 base respectively, with 17 bases between them. CDR1 is MNHEY and CDR2 is SMNVEV in the germline V gene (reference sequence). The CDR3 extends over 16 amino acids. The CDR3 DNA reads as TGTGCCAGCAGCGATGGTGTGGGGGGGCGCACAGATACGCAGTATTTT. Amino acids: CASSDGVGGRTDTQYF.

The J gene is TRBJ1-2, the V gene TRBV5-4, with TRBD1 identical over 7 bases. With V trimmed by 4 bases and J by 7 bases, 4 bases remained unmatched. CDR3 length: 12 residues. Germline V gene sequence: CDR1 SGHNT, CDR2 YYREEE (reference sequence). The CDR3 region has the DNA TGTGCCAGCAGCGTTGACAGGGTTGGCTACACCTTC. It is translated as CASSVDRVGYTF.

The chain uses TRBV19 and TRBJ1-6, with D possibly matching TRBD1 (5 bases). The germline V and J ends were trimmed by 0 bases and 10 bases, with 10 bases remaining between them. Germline loops: CDR1 LNHDA, CDR2 SQIVND (reference sequence). This CDR3 is built from 14 residues. CDR3 sequence reads: CASSIDGAGSPLHF. Here the CDR3 DNA reads TGTGCCAGTAGTATAGATGGGGCGGGATCACCCCTCCACTTT.

The chain carries TRBV6-5 and TRBJ2-7; TRBD2 might be the D (6 bases). V was trimmed by 5 bases and J by 1 base, leaving 12 bases between them. Germline loops: CDR1 MNHEY, CDR2 SVGAGI. This CDR3 has 14 residues. This CDR3 is CASSKGLFSYEQYF. CDR3 bases: TGTGCCAGCAGTAAGGGACTGTTTTCCTACGAGCAGTACTTC.

The chain employs TRBV5-6 and TRBJ2-7; D perhaps matches TRBD1 (6 bases). The V gene lost 1 base and the J gene lost 0 bases, with 11 bases spanning the gap. The CDR3 is made up of 15 amino acids. Germline lookup yields CDR1 SGHDT and CDR2 YYEEEE. The CDR3 is CASSLLGQSSYEQYF. In DNA, the CDR3 is TGTGCCAGCAGCTTGTTAGGACAGAGCTCCTACGAGCAGTACTTC.

The J gene is TRBJ2-2, the V gene TRBV5-4; 7 bases are shared with TRBD2. The CDR3 covers 16 residues. The ends lost 4 bases at V and 1 base at J; junction bases unmatched: 7. Germline loops: CDR1 SGHNT, CDR2 YYREEE (reference sequence). The DNA of the CDR3 is TGTGCCAGCAGCACCGGGACTACCAAGAACACCGGGGAGCTGTTTTTT. This gives the protein CASSTGTTKNTGELFF.

V is TRBV9 and J is TRBJ2-1; possibly TRBD2 for D (6 bases). Trimming took off 0 bases at V and 7 bases at J, with 8 bases between the two ends. Germline-derived CDR1 and CDR2 are SGDLS and YYNGEE. This CDR3 spans 13 amino acids. The DNA for the CDR3 is TGTGCCAGCAGCGTAGACGGGGGAAATGAGCAGTTCTTC. It is translated as CASSVDGGNEQFF.

This chain connects TRBV6-6 to TRBJ2-3; 8 bases align to TRBD2. Unmatched junction bases numbered 11, after V lost 8 bases and J lost 4 bases. Germline CDR1 MNHNY, CDR2 SVGAGI (reference sequence). This CDR3 has 15 amino acids. CDR3 nucleotide sequence: TGTGCCAGCGGGCGCGGGACTAGGGGGGCAGATACGCAGTATTTT. Protein: CASGRGTRGADTQYF.

V gene TRBV7-2 combines with J gene TRBJ1-5; no definite D call. The CDR3 contains 13 residues. Deletions cut 5 bases from V and 7 bases from J, with 12 bases between. CDR1 and CDR2 from the germline V gene are SGHTA and FQGNSA. CDR3 residues: CASSASPAQPQHF. The CDR3 coding sequence is TGTGCCAGCAGCGCCAGTCCCGCGCAGCCCCAGCATTTT.

DNA of the CDR3: TGTGCCAGCAGTTTAACCTGGCAGGGAGGTAGCTACGAGCAGTACTTC. Translated: CASSLTWQGGSYEQYF. This chain joins TRBV28 and TRBJ2-7; the D gene is possibly TRBD2 (6 bases). V was trimmed by 2 bases and J by 3 bases, leaving 17 bases between them. The CDR3 extends over 16 amino acids. Per germline, CDR1 MDHEN and CDR2 SYDVKM.

This chain joins TRBV15 and TRBJ2-2; TRBD1 or TRBD2 may be the D gene (6 bases each). The V end lost 0 bases, the J end lost 7 bases, and 9 bases lay between the germline ends. CDR3 length: 14 amino acids. The V gene's germline CDR1 is LNHNV and CDR2 YYDKDF (reference sequence). For the CDR3, the DNA is TGTGCCACCAGCAGAGAACAGGGAGGCGGGGAGCTGTTTTTT. As protein: CATSREQGGGELFF.

This chain links TRBV19 with TRBJ1-1; 9 bases are shared with TRBD1. The germline V gene has CDR1 LNHDA and CDR2 SQIVND (reference sequence). J gave up 1 base and V 9 bases, and 3 bases lay outside the gene matches. CDR3 length: 13 residues. CDR3 nucleotides: TGTGCCAGCGGACAGGGGAGGAACACTGAAGCTTTCTTT. Protein sequence: CASGQGRNTEAFF.

CDR3 coding DNA: TGTGCCAGCAGCCAAGATCCAACTACCAATGAGCAGTTCTTC. Translation gives CASSQDPTTNEQFF. The J gene is TRBJ2-1, the V gene TRBV4-2, with D uncertain. V was shortened by 0 bases and J by 6 bases, with 9 bases between the two germline ends. The CDR3 extends over 14 amino acids. Germline CDR1 is LGHNA and CDR2 is YNFKEQ.

The CDR3 nucleotides are TGTGCCAGCAGCTCCCCTGGACAGGGTTATAATTCACCCCTCCACTTT. This sequence encodes CASSSPGQGYNSPLHF. The chain combines TRBV5-4 with TRBJ1-6; 8 bases are a match to TRBD1. J gave up 4 bases and V 3 bases, and 6 bases lay outside the gene matches. The CDR3 runs 16 residues. Germline CDR1 reads SGHNT; CDR2 reads YYREEE (reference sequence). The whole variable domain, filled in from reference TRBV5-4 and TRBJ1-6, reads ETGVTQSPTHLIKTRGQQVTLRCSSQSGHNTVSWYQQALGQGPQFIFQYYREEENGRGNFPPRFSGLQFPNYSSELNVNALELDDSALYLCASSSPGQGYNSPLHFGNGTRLTVT.

The chain links TRBV9 to TRBJ2-5, with 14 bases lining up with TRBD2. This CDR3 is built from 17 residues. Germline trimming cut 0 bases from V and 3 bases from J; bases unmatched to any gene: 4. The V gene's germline CDR1 is SGDLS and CDR2 YYNGEE. Written as DNA, the CDR3 is TGTGCCAGCAGCGTAGGACTAGCGGGGGGGCCAGAAGAGACCCAGTACTTC. Amino acid sequence: CASSVGLAGGPEETQYF.